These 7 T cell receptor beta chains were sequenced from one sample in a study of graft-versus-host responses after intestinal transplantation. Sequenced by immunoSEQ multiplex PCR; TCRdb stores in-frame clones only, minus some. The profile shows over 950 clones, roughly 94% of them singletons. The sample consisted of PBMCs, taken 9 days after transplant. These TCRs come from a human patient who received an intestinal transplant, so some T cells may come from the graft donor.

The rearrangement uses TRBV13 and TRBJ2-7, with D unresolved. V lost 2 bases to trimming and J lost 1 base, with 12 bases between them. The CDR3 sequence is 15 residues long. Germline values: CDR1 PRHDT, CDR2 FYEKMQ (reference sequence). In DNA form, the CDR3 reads TGTGCCAGCAGCTTAATGTGGGGTCGGTCCTACGAGCAGTACTTC. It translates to CASSLMWGRSYEQYF.

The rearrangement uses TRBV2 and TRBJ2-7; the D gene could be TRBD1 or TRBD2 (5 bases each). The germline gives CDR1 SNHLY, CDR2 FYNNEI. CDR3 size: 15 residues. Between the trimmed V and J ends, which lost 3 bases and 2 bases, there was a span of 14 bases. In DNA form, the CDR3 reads TGTGCCAGCAGTGAGTGGGACCTACGAACCTACGAGCAGTACTTC. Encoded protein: CASSEWDLRTYEQYF.

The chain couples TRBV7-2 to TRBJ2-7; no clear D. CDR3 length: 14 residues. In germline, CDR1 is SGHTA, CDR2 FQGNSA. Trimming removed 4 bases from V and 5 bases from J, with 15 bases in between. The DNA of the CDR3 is TGTGCCAGCAGCTACGAGTTCGCCCTTGACGAGCAGTACTTC. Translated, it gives CASSYEFALDEQYF. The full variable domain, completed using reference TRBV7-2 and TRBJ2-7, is GAGVSQSPSNKVTEKGKDVELRCDPISGHTALYWYRQSLGQGLEFLIYFQGNSAPDKSGLPSDRFSAERTGGSVSTLTIQRTQQEDSAVYLCASSYEFALDEQYFGPGTRLTVT.

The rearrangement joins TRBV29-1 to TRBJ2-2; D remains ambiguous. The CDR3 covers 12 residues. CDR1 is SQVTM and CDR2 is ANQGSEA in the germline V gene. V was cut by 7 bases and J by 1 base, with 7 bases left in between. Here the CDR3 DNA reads TGCAGCGCTAGGGAGAACACCGGGGAGCTGTTTTTT. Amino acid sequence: CSARENTGELFF.

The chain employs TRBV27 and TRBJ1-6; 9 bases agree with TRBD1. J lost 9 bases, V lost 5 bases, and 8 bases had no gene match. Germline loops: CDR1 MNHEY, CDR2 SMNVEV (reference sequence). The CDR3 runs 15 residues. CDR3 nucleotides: TGTGCCAGCAGTCCCTTCACAGGGGGCGTTTCACCCCTCCACTTT. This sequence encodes CASSPFTGGVSPLHF.

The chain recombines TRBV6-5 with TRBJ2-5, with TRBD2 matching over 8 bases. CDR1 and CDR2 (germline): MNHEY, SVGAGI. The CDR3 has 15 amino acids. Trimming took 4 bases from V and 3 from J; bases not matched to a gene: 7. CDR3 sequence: CASSSGGGSEETQYF. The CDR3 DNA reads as TGTGCCAGCAGTTCCGGGGGGGGCTCTGAAGAGACCCAGTACTTC.

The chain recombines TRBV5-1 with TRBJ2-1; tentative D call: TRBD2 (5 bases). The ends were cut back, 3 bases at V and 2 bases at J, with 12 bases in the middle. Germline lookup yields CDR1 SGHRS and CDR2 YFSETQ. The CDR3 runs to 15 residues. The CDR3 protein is CASSSYRGTYNEQFF. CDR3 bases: TGCGCCAGCAGCTCGTATCGAGGGACCTACAATGAGCAGTTCTTC.